The present T cell receptor (beta chain) was sequenced within a study of blood T cells in healthy people across ages. A second PCR of roughly 7 to 11 cycles used a sample-barcoded 5' primer and a J-beta primer mix. TCRdb reanalysed the 5' RACE reads using MiXCR and keeps one entry per CDR3 protein. Among more than 900,000 distinct CDR3 sequences listed, approximately 25% were seen once. The donors, all healthy, were Caucasians living in Russia, aged roughly 6 to 100. The same data also went into a second study, on T cells of mothers and their children.

The receptor's source is a girl aged 2-9 years in good health. Sequencing was done on a sample of blood.

The CDR3 DNA reads as TGCAGCGTTTCCCAGGGGGTAGAGTTCTTC. Translated: CSVSQGVEFF. The chain couples TRBV29-1 to TRBJ2-1; TRBD1 aligns across 7 bases. Germline V gives CDR1 SQVTM, CDR2 ANQGSEA. The trim removed 5 bases at V and 14 bases at J, leaving 6 bases unmatched. This CDR3 is 10 amino acids long.